What follows describes a single TCR beta chain. TCR beta CDR3 region amplification was performed from RNA transcripts. Researchers ran a first-round RT-PCR on the TCR CDR3 using the HTBI primer set. TCRdb re-called the multiplex PCR reads with MiXCR, one entry per CDR3 protein. This sample has over 650,000 distinct CDR3 sequences, with just under 45% found just once. The data belong to a study of T cells in Graves' hyperthyroidism and ophthalmopathy. Sequenced input: peripheral blood or thyroid tissue (not recorded which). This receptor was obtained from an adult man with Graves' disease, either hyperthyroidism or ophthalmopathy (not recorded which).

CDR3 region: CASSFGGGGESDSPLHF. The CDR3 nucleotides are TGCGCCAGCAGCTTTGGAGGGGGCGGAGAGAGTGACTCACCCCTCCACTTT. The chain couples TRBV5-1 to TRBJ1-6, with TRBD1 matching 7 bases. CDR1 SGHRS and CDR2 YFSETQ come from the germline V gene. V was pared by 2 bases and J by 10 bases, with 15 bases of the junction left unmatched. The CDR3 has 17 residues.